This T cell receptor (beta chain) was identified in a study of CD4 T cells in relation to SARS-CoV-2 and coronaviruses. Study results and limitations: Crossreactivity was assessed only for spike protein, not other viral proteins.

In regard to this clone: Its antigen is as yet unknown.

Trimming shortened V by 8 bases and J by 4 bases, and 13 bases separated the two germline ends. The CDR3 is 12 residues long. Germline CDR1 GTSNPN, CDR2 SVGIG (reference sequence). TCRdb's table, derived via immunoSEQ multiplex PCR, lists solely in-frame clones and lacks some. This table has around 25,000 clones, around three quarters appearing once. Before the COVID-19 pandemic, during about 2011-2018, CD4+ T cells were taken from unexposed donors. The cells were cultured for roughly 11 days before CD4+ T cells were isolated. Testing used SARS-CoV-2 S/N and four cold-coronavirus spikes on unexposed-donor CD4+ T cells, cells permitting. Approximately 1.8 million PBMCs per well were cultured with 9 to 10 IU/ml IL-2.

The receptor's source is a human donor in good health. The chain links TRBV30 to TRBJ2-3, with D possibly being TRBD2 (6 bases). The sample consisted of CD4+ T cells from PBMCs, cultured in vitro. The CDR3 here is CAGNGGSDTQYF. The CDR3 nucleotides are TGTGCCGGGAATGGGGGGTCAGATACGCAGTATTTT.